A selection of T cell receptor beta chains follows, all from one sample in a study of T-cell reconstitution after alpha-beta-depleted transplantation in children. From the PCR reads, TCRdb called clonotypes with MiXCR, one entry per CDR3 protein. The sample holds around 94,000 distinct CDR3 sequences, roughly 7.2% seen once. The input for sequencing was PBMCs, taken before TCRalphabeta/CD19-depleted stem cell transplant. Source of these receptors: a boy between 2 and 10 years old with acute lymphoblastic leukemia, due to receive a stem cell transplant. The conserved cysteine and the conserved F or W are not part of the CDR3 here. The size of a clone is reported for some rows only, either as once, few or many, or as a class for expanded clones.

len: 15
abundance: -
j_gene: TRBJ1-2
v_gene: TRBV4-2
CDR3aa: ASSQDFGDRGWYGYT

len: 12
abundance: -
j_gene: TRBJ2-5
v_gene: TRBV20-1
CDR3aa: SAPTSGGSLTQY

len: 8
abundance: few
j_gene: TRBJ2-3
v_gene: TRBV20-1
CDR3aa: SSSTDTQY

len: 13
abundance: many
j_gene: TRBJ1-2
v_gene: TRBV12-3/TRBV12-4
CDR3aa: ASSLAGGGRYGYT

len: 11
abundance: many
j_gene: TRBJ2-3
v_gene: TRBV28
CDR3aa: ASIAGGRDTQY

len: 10
abundance: -
j_gene: TRBJ2-2
v_gene: TRBV4-3
CDR3aa: ASSQVPGELF

len: 15
abundance: few
j_gene: TRBJ2-5
v_gene: TRBV15
CDR3aa: ATSREGLWGDGETQY

len: 13
abundance: many
j_gene: TRBJ1-6
v_gene: TRBV12-3/TRBV12-4
CDR3aa: ASKFEGARNSPLH

len: 12
abundance: many
j_gene: TRBJ1-4
v_gene: TRBV6-1
CDR3aa: ASSEGAGGEKLF

len: 15
abundance: few
j_gene: TRBJ2-7
v_gene: TRBV13
CDR3aa: ASSQGIGAGGIGEQY

len: 14
abundance: many
j_gene: TRBJ2-1
v_gene: TRBV15
CDR3aa: ATSREAGERYNEQF

len: 13
abundance: many
j_gene: TRBJ2-7
v_gene: TRBV6-5
CDR3aa: ASSYGVAGGLEQY

len: 16
abundance: -
j_gene: TRBJ1-6
v_gene: TRBV18
CDR3aa: ASTPTGPGSTYNSPLH

len: 10
abundance: few
j_gene: TRBJ2-5
v_gene: TRBV20-1
CDR3aa: SAGDFRETQY

len: 11
abundance: -
j_gene: TRBJ2-2
v_gene: TRBV7-9
CDR3aa: ASSPRNTGELF

len: 11
abundance: -
j_gene: TRBJ2-5
v_gene: TRBV20-1
CDR3aa: SANRVATETQY

len: 12
abundance: few
j_gene: TRBJ1-4
v_gene: TRBV12-3/TRBV12-4
CDR3aa: ASSLTGYNEKLF

len: 11
abundance: many
j_gene: TRBJ2-7
v_gene: TRBV29-1
CDR3aa: SVELAGDYEQY

len: 12
abundance: -
j_gene: TRBJ2-3
v_gene: TRBV7-8
CDR3aa: ASSSDSDTDTQY

len: 10
abundance: -
j_gene: TRBJ2-7
v_gene: TRBV6-1
CDR3aa: ASRDIGGEQY

len: 13
abundance: -
j_gene: TRBJ2-2
v_gene: TRBV12-3/TRBV12-4
CDR3aa: ASSGRGPVTGELF

len: 11
abundance: many
j_gene: TRBJ2-7
v_gene: TRBV20-1
CDR3aa: SAGGQSSYEQY

len: 12
abundance: many
j_gene: TRBJ2-2
v_gene: TRBV15
CDR3aa: ATSRDITPGELF

len: 13
abundance: few
j_gene: TRBJ2-1
v_gene: TRBV27
CDR3aa: ASHSSGGVYNEQF

len: 11
abundance: few
j_gene: TRBJ2-7
v_gene: TRBV12-3/TRBV12-4
CDR3aa: ASSWGQLYEQY

len: 11
abundance: many
j_gene: TRBJ2-4
v_gene: TRBV20-1
CDR3aa: SASDLAKNIQY

len: 13
abundance: -
j_gene: TRBJ2-3
v_gene: TRBV9
CDR3aa: ASSTSGGRADTQY

len: 13
abundance: -
j_gene: TRBJ2-1
v_gene: TRBV7-9
CDR3aa: ASSHRSGLYNEQF

len: 11
abundance: many
j_gene: TRBJ1-1
v_gene: TRBV11-3
CDR3aa: ASSLVRDTEAF

len: 12
abundance: -
j_gene: TRBJ1-1
v_gene: TRBV6-1
CDR3aa: ASSDRDSGTEAF

len: 10
abundance: many
j_gene: TRBJ2-7
v_gene: TRBV5-1
CDR3aa: ASSLDAYEQY

len: 10
abundance: few
j_gene: TRBJ1-2
v_gene: TRBV29-1
CDR3aa: SVDRGAYGYT

len: 15
abundance: many
j_gene: TRBJ2-1
v_gene: TRBV9
CDR3aa: ASSVAWGGQMNNEQF

len: 11
abundance: -
j_gene: TRBJ2-5
v_gene: TRBV19
CDR3aa: ASSIGGPETQY

len: 11
abundance: few
j_gene: TRBJ2-2
v_gene: TRBV20-1
CDR3aa: SGEGTNTGELF

len: 9
abundance: many
j_gene: TRBJ2-7
v_gene: TRBV7-9
CDR3aa: ASSLAGTEQ

len: 11
abundance: -
j_gene: TRBJ1-5
v_gene: TRBV7-2
CDR3aa: ASSSDRAQPQH

len: 13
abundance: many
j_gene: TRBJ2-1
v_gene: TRBV20-1
CDR3aa: SARDKGDFDNEQF

len: 13
abundance: many
j_gene: TRBJ1-4
v_gene: TRBV27
CDR3aa: ASSFYGDLSEKLF

len: 14
abundance: -
j_gene: TRBJ2-2
v_gene: TRBV12-5
CDR3aa: ASGDDRAVWTGELF

len: 14
abundance: many
j_gene: TRBJ2-2
v_gene: TRBV5-1
CDR3aa: ASSLLTSPPAGELF

len: 12
abundance: few
j_gene: TRBJ2-7
v_gene: TRBV6-1
CDR3aa: ASTTDREPYEQY

len: 12
abundance: few
j_gene: TRBJ2-5
v_gene: TRBV12-5
CDR3aa: ASGPDGTKETQY

len: 12
abundance: many
j_gene: TRBJ2-5
v_gene: TRBV28
CDR3aa: ASSVLEGEETQY

len: 13
abundance: few
j_gene: TRBJ2-7
v_gene: TRBV20-1
CDR3aa: SARDRTGKGFTSI

len: 14
abundance: few
j_gene: TRBJ2-7
v_gene: TRBV18
CDR3aa: ASSPRGPRGPYEQY

len: 10
abundance: -
j_gene: TRBJ1-5
v_gene: TRBV2
CDR3aa: AAGLNRQPQH

len: 9
abundance: few
j_gene: TRBJ1-4
v_gene: TRBV12-3/TRBV12-4
CDR3aa: ASTHGEKLF